This TCR beta chain was documented in a study of CD8 T cells in Susac syndrome. Germline V gives CDR1 DFQATT, CDR2 SNEGSKA (reference sequence). J lost 6 bases, V lost 1 base, and 6 bases had no gene match. CDR3 length: 14 residues. RNA was extracted with the RNeasy kit, and a quantity of roughly 0.5 to 1 ug was reverse transcribed using random hexamers. TCRdb ran MiXCR on the immunoSEQ multiplex PCR reads and lists one entry per CDR3 protein. The table includes approximately 150,000 distinct CDR3 sequences, about 95% detected once. This sequence originates from a human donor with multiple sclerosis. Material: CD4+ T cells from PBMCs. The rearrangement links TRBV20-1 to TRBJ2-4, with 7 bases lining up with TRBD2. The DNA for the CDR3 is TGCAGTGCTAGAGTTCGGGGGACTACAAACATTCAGTACTTC. This gives the protein CSARVRGTTNIQYF.